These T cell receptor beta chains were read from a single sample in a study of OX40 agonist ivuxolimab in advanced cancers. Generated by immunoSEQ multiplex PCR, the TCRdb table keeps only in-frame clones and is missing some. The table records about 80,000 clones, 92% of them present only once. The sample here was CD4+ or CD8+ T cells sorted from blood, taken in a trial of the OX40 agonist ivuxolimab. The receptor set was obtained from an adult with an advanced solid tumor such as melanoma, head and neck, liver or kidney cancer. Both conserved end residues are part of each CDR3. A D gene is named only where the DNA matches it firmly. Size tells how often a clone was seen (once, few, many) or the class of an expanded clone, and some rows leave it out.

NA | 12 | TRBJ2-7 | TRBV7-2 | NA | CASSFYGYEQYF | TGTGCCAGCAGCTTCTACGGCTACGAGCAGTACTTC
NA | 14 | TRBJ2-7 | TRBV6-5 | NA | CASSWVGVSYEQYF | TGTGCCAGCAGTTGGGTAGGGGTCTCCTACGAGCAGTACTTC
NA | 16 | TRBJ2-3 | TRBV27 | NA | CASSLFGPAGSDTQYF | TGTGCCAGCAGTTTATTTGGCCCCGCGGGCTCAGATACGCAGTATTTT
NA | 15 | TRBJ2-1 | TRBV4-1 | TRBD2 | CASSPLAGDGNEQFF | TGTGCCAGCAGCCCGCTAGCGGGGGACGGGAATGAGCAGTTCTTC
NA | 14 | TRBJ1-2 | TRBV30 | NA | CAWSDQGTYYGYTF | TGTGCCTGGAGTGATCAAGGGACCTACTATGGCTACACCTTC
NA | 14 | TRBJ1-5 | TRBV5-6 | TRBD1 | CASSWAGQGQPQHF | TGTGCCAGCAGCTGGGCGGGACAGGGACAGCCCCAGCATTTT
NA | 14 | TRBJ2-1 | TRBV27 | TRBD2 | CASSWGGVAHEQFF | TGTGCCAGCAGTTGGGGGGGGGTCGCTCATGAGCAGTTCTTC
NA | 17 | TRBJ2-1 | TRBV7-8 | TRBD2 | CASSTGLAGGPPNEQFF | TGTGCCAGCAGCACAGGACTAGCGGGGGGCCCCCCCAATGAGCAGTTCTTC
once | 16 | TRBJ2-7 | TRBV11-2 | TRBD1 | CASSTRQGEVPYEQYF | TGTGCCAGCAGCACTCGACAGGGTGAGGTCCCCTACGAGCAGTACTTC
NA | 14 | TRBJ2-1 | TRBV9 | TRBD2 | CASSVALAGYEQFF | TGTGCCAGCAGCGTAGCTCTAGCGGGCTATGAGCAGTTCTTC
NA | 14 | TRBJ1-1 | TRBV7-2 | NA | CASSLSGEGTEAFF | TGTGCCAGCAGCTTAAGCGGGGAGGGAACTGAAGCTTTCTTT
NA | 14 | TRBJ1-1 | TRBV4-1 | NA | CASSQAQGPWEAFF | TGCGCCAGCAGCCAAGCGCAGGGTCCTTGGGAAGCTTTCTTT
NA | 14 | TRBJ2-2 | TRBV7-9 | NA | CASSSTMGTGELFF | TGTGCCAGCAGCTCCACGATGGGTACCGGGGAGCTGTTTTTT
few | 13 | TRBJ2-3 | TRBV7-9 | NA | CASSLGQPDTQYF | TGTGCCAGCAGCTTAGGGCAGCCAGATACGCAGTATTTT
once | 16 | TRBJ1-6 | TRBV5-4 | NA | CASSLVRSSYNSPLHF | TGTGCCAGCAGCTTGGTCCGGAGCTCCTATAATTCACCCCTCCACTTT
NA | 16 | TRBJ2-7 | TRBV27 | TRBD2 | CASSSSSGLVSYEQYF | TGTGCCAGCAGTTCGAGCTCGGGACTAGTTTCCTACGAGCAGTACTTC
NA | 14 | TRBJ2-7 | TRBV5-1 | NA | CASSLAVAPYEQYF | TGCGCCAGCAGCTTGGCCGTCGCCCCCTACGAGCAGTACTTC
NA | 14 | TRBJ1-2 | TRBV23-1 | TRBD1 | CASSQWDRVHGYTF | TGCGCCAGCAGTCAGTGGGACAGGGTCCATGGCTACACCTTC
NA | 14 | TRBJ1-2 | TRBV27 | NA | CASSPSGGNYGYTF | TGTGCCAGCAGTCCCTCGGGGGGTAACTATGGCTACACCTTC
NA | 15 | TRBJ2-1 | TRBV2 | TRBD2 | CASTILADYYNEQFF | TGTGCCAGCACCATACTAGCGGACTATTACAATGAGCAGTTCTTC
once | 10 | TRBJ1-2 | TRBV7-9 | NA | CASSWEGYTF | TGTGCCAGCAGCTGGGAAGGCTACACCTTC
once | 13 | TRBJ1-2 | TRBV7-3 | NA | CASSLGPGDGYTF | TGTGCCAGCAGCTTAGGTCCAGGCGATGGCTACACCTTC
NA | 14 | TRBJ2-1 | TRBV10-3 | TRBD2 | CAIAGTSGGNEQFF | TGTGCCATAGCCGGGACTAGCGGGGGCAATGAGCAGTTCTTC
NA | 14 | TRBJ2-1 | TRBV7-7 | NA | CASSLLGSYNEQFF | TGTGCTAGCAGCTTATTGGGGTCCTACAATGAGCAGTTCTTC
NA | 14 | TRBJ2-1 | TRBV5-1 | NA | CASREVGSYNEQFF | TGCGCCAGCAGGGAAGTGGGTTCCTACAATGAGCAGTTCTTC
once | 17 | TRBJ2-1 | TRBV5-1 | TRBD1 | CASSFRDRGDSYNEQFF | TGCGCCAGCAGTTTCCGGGACAGGGGGGACTCCTACAATGAGCAGTTCTTC
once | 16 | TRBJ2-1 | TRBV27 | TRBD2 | CASSLAPGLGYNEQFF | TGTGCCAGCAGTTTAGCCCCGGGACTAGGGTACAATGAGCAGTTCTTC
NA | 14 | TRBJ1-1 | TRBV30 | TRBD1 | CAWSGQGAGTEAFF | TGTGCCTGGAGTGGACAGGGGGCTGGGACTGAAGCTTTCTTT
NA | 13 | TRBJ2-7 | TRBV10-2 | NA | CASSTGLSYEQYF | TGCGCCAGCAGTACAGGCCTCTCCTACGAGCAGTACTTC
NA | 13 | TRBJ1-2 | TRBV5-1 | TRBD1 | CASSSDRVYGYTF | TGCGCCAGCAGCTCGGACAGGGTTTATGGCTACACCTTC
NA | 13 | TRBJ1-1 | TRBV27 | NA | CASSLYWSTEAFF | TGTGCCAGCAGTTTATACTGGTCCACTGAAGCTTTCTTT
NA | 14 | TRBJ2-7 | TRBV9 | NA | CASSLGSPSYEQYF | TGTGCCAGCAGCTTGGGGTCACCTTCCTACGAGCAGTACTTC
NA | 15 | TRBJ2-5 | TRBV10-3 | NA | CAISAGGDIEETQYF | TGTGCCATCAGTGCGGGTGGGGACATAGAAGAGACCCAGTACTTC
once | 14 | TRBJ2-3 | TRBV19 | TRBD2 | CASGLAGITDTQYF | TGTGCCAGTGGCTTAGCGGGGATTACAGATACGCAGTATTTT
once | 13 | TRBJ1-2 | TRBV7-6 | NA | CASSLDSGYGYTF | TGTGCCAGCAGCTTAGACAGTGGGTATGGCTACACCTTC
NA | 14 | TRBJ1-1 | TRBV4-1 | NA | CASSQGKGVTEAFF | TGCGCCAGCAGCCAAGGAAAGGGGGTCACTGAAGCTTTCTTT
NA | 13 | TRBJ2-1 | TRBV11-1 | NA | CASSLNPYNEQFF | TGTGCCAGCAGCTTAAACCCATACAATGAGCAGTTCTTC
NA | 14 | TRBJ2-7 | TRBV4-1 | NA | CASSVGGGTYEQYF | TGCGCCAGCAGCGTGGGAGGGGGGACCTACGAGCAGTACTTC
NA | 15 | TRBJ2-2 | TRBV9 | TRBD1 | CASSVGDSTTGELFF | TGTGCCAGCAGCGTAGGGGACAGTACCACCGGGGAGCTGTTTTTT
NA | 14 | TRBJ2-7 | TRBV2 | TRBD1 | CASSEGTGNYEQYF | TGTGCCAGCAGTGAAGGGACAGGGAACTACGAGCAGTACTTC
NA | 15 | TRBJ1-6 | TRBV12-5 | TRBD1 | CASGLTPDRDSPLHF | TGTGCTAGTGGTTTGACACCGGACAGGGACTCACCCCTCCACTTT